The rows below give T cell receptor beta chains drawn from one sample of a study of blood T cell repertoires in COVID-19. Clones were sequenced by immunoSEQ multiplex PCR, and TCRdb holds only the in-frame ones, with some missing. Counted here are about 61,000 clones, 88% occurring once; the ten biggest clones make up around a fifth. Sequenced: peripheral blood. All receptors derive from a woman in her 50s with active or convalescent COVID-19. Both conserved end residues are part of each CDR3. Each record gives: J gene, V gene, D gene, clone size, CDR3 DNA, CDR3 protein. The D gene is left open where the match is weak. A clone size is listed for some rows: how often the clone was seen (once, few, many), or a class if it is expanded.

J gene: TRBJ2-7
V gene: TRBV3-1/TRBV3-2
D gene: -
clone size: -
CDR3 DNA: TGTGCCAGCAGCCAAAGGACAGTCCTTACTAAAGAACAGTACTTC
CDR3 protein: CASSQRTVLTKEQYF

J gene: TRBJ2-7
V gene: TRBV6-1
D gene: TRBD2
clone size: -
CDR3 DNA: TGTGCCAGCAGTGAAGTTGGACTAGCGGGAGGGCCGGGACGGTACTTC
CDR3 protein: CASSEVGLAGGPGRYF

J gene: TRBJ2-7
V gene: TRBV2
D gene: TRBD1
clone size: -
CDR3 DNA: TGTGCCAGATCTAACAACCCGGGACAGGGCTACGAGCAGTACTTC
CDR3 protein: CARSNNPGQGYEQYF

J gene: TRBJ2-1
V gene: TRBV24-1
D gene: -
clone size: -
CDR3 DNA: TGTGCCACCCAAGACAGTCTTGTGGATGAGCAGTTCTTC
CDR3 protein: CATQDSLVDEQFF

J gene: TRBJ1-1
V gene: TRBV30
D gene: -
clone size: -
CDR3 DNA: TGTGCCTGGAGGGTAGACAGTAACACTGAAGCTTTCTTT
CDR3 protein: CAWRVDSNTEAFF

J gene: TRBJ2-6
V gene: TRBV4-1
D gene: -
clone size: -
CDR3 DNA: TGCGCCAGCAGCCAAGGGAGCAGCTCTGGGGCCAACGTCCTGACTTTC
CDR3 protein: CASSQGSSSGANVLTF

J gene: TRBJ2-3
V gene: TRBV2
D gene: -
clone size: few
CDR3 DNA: TGTGCCAGCAGAGACACCTACACAGATACGCAGTATTTT
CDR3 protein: CASRDTYTDTQYF

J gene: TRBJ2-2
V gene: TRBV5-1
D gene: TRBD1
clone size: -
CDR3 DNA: TGCGCCAGCAGCTCCGGGACAGGTTTTGACACCGGGGAGCTGTTTTTT
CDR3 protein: CASSSGTGFDTGELFF

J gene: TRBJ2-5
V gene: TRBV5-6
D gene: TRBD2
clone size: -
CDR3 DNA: TGTGCCAGCAGCTTTTTGACTAGCGGGTTGGAGACCCAGTACTTC
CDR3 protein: CASSFLTSGLETQYF

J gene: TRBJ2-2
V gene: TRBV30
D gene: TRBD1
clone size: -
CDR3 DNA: TGTGCCTGGAGTACCGGGACAGGGGGCACCGGGGAGCTGTTTTTT
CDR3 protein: CAWSTGTGGTGELFF

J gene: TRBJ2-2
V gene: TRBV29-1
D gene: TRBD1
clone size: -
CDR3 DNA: TGCAGCGTTGATTTGGGCCAGGGGGCCGGGGAGCTGTTTTTT
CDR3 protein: CSVDLGQGAGELFF

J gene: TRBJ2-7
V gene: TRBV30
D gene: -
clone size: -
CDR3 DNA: TGTGCCTGGAGTGTACTAAGAGGCGAGCAGTACTTC
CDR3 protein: CAWSVLRGEQYF

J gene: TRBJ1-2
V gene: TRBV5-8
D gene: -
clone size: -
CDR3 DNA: TGTGCCAGCAGCTTAACAGTACCCCTTTTTCGAGGCTACACCTTC
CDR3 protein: CASSLTVPLFRGYTF

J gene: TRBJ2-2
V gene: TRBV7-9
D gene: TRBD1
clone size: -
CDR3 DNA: TGTGCCAGCAGCCCCCTTCTTGGGACAGGTTTGACCGGGGAGCTGTTTTTT
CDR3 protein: CASSPLLGTGLTGELFF

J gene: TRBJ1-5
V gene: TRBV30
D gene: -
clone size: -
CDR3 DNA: TGTGCCTGGAGTCTCACGACAGGAGGCAATCAGCCCCAGCATTTT
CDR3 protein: CAWSLTTGGNQPQHF

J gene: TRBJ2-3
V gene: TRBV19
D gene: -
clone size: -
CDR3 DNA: TGTGCCAGTAGTGGGAACAGGTTAAACACAGATACGCAGTATTTT
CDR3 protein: CASSGNRLNTDTQYF

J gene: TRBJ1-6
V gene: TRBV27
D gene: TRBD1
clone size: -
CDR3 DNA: TGTGCCAGCAGTTTAACAGGGGGCCTTAATTCACCCCTCCACTTT
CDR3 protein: CASSLTGGLNSPLHF

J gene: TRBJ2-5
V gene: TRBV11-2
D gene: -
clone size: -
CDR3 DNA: TGTGCCAGCAGCCACCCAGTGGGCGCCCAAGAGACCCAGTACTTC
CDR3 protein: CASSHPVGAQETQYF

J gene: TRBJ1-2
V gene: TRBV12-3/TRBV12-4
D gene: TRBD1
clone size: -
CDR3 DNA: TGTGCCAGCAGTTTGGGGACAGGGGATGGCTACACCTTC
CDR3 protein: CASSLGTGDGYTF

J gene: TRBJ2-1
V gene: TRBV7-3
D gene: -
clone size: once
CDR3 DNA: TGTGCCAGCAGCTTGAGTCTGTCGGATGAGCAGTTCTTC
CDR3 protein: CASSLSLSDEQFF

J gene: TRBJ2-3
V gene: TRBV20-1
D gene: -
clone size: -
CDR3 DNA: TGCAGTTCGGAGCCTCTCGGTACGCAGTATTTT
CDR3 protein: CSSEPLGTQYF

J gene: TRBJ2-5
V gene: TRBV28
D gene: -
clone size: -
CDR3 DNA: TGTGCCAGCTTAGCGTTTAACCAAGAGACCCAGTACTTC
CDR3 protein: CASLAFNQETQYF

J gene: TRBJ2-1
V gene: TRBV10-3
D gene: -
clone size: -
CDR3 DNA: TGTGCCATCAGATATAGGGGGAGACCCTACAATGAGCAGTTCTTC
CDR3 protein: CAIRYRGRPYNEQFF

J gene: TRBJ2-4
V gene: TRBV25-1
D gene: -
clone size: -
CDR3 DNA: TGTGCCAGCACCCACGCGGGATCTACAAACATTCAGTACTTC
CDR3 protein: CASTHAGSTNIQYF

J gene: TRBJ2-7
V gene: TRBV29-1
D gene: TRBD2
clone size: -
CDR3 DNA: TGCAGCGTTGGTCCCGCCGGGACTCTAGCGGGACCCTCCGAGCAGTACTTC
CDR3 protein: CSVGPAGTLAGPSEQYF

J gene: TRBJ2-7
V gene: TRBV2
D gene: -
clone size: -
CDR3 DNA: TGTGCCAGCAGTGGGGGCAGCCTTACCTACGAGCAGTACTTC
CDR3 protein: CASSGGSLTYEQYF

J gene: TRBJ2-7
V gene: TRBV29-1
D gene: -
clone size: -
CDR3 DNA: TGCAGCGTTGTTCCCTACGACACGACAGGGACTCCTTACGAGCAGTACTTC
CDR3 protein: CSVVPYDTTGTPYEQYF

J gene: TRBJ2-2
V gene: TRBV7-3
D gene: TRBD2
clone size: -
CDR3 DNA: TGTGCCAGCAGCTTAGCCGGGACTAGCGGGGAGCTGTTTTTT
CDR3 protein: CASSLAGTSGELFF

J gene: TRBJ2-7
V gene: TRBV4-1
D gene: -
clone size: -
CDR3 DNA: TGCGCCAGCAGCCAAGATCAGTCCTACGAGCAGTACTTC
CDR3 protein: CASSQDQSYEQYF

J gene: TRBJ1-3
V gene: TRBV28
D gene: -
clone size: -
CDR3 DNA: TGTGCCAGCAGGGCGGGGACGAACTCTGGAAACACCATATATTTT
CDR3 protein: CASRAGTNSGNTIYF

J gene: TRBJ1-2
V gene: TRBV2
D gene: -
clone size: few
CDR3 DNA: TGTGCCAGCAGCTTCAACCTCCGGTTAACTGAATTC
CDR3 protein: CASSFNLRLTEF

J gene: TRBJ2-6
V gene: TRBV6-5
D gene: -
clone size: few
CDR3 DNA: TGTGCCAGCAGTTACGGCATGTCTGGGGCCAACGTCCTGACTTTC
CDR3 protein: CASSYGMSGANVLTF

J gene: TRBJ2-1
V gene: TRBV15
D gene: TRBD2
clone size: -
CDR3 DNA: TGTGCCACCAGCAGAGACCTTGGGACTAGCTACAATGAGCAGTTCTTC
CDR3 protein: CATSRDLGTSYNEQFF

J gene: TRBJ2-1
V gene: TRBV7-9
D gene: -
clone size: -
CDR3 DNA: TGTGCCAGCAGCTCTCACAGGGGAGGTTCCTACAATGAGCAGTTCTTC
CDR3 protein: CASSSHRGGSYNEQFF

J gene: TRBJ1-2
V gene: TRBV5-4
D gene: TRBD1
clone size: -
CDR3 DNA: TGTGCCAGCGCCGACCCGACAGGGGGCGATGGCTACACCTTC
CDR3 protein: CASADPTGGDGYTF